A selection of T cell receptor beta chains follows, all from one sample in a study of response to subunit inactivated influenza vaccine. TCRdb ran MiXCR on the RT-PCR reads and lists one entry per CDR3 protein. The repertoire includes hundreds of thousands of distinct CDR3 sequences, about 25% of them detected once, and about 1.9% sits in the top ten. The sequenced sample was CD4+ T cells sorted from PBMCs, obtained approximately 5 days after vaccination. These receptors came from a man aged 45-65 years who received an inactivated influenza vaccine. The CDR3 runs from the conserved cysteine through the conserved F or W. Fields, in order: clone size, D gene, J gene, V gene, CDR3 DNA, CDR3 protein. The D gene is left open where the match is weak. Size tells how often a clone was seen (once, few, many) or the class of an expanded clone, and some rows leave it out.

few,-,TRBJ2-4,TRBV4-1,TGCGCCAGCAGCCAGGGTCCGTACTTAGCCAAAAACATTCAGTACTTC,CASSQGPYLAKNIQYF
few,TRBD1,TRBJ2-5,TRBV18,TGTGCCAGCTCACCCACAGGGGAAGGTCAGGAGACCCAGTACTTC,CASSPTGEGQETQYF
few,TRBD1,TRBJ2-6,TRBV20-1,TGCAGTGCTAGAAGACAGGGTCTATCTAGCTCTGGGGCCAACGTCCTGACTTTC,CSARRQGLSSSGANVLTF
-,TRBD1,TRBJ1-5,TRBV7-2,TGTGCCAGCAGCAAGGACAGGGGCCAGCCCCAGCATTTT,CASSKDRGQPQHF
few,TRBD2,TRBJ2-2,TRBV20-1,TGCAGTGCTAGTTTAACTAGCGCCACCGGGGAGCTGTTTTTT,CSASLTSATGELFF
-,TRBD2,TRBJ2-5,TRBV20-1,TGCAGTGCTATACTAGCGGGGGAAGAGACCCAGTACTTC,CSAILAGEETQYF
-,TRBD1,TRBJ2-6,TRBV20-1,TGCAGTGCGGCCGTGACAGGGGTGAAGGGGGCCAACGTCCTGACTTTC,CSAAVTGVKGANVLTF
-,TRBD1,TRBJ2-1,TRBV20-1,TGCAGTGCTAGAGGTACCGGGACAGGGGGAAAATACAATGAGCAGTTCTTC,CSARGTGTGGKYNEQFF
-,TRBD2,TRBJ2-2,TRBV6-2/TRBV6-3,TGTGCCAGCACCCCTAGCGGGAAGTCCGGGGAGCTGTTTTTT,CASTPSGKSGELFF
many,-,TRBJ2-1,TRBV5-1,TGCGCCAGCAGAAGTTCCGGCTCCTACAATGAGCAGTTCTTC,CASRSSGSYNEQFF
few,-,TRBJ2-7,TRBV23-1,TGCGCCAGCACCACGGACTGGGGCTACGAGCAGTACTTC,CASTTDWGYEQYF
-,TRBD2,TRBJ2-7,TRBV11-3,TGTGCCAGCAGACACCCGGGGGGTTCCTCCTACGAGCAGTACTTC,CASRHPGGSSYEQYF
-,TRBD1,TRBJ2-7,TRBV5-1,TGCGCCAGCGGATCGGGACAGGGCAGTCACGAGCAGTACTTC,CASGSGQGSHEQYF
-,-,TRBJ1-1,TRBV25-1,TGTGCCAGCAGTGAAGTAGGTACGAGGGCTGAAGCTTTCTTT,CASSEVGTRAEAFF
-,-,TRBJ2-2,TRBV6-2/TRBV6-3,TGTGCCAGCAGTTATAGGTCTTCTGGGGAGCTGTTTTTT,CASSYRSSGELFF
-,-,TRBJ1-4,TRBV6-5,TGTGCCAGCAGTTACCAAGGACAGAATAATGAAAAACTGTTTTTT,CASSYQGQNNEKLFF
-,-,TRBJ1-5,TRBV24-1,TGTGCCACCAGTGGCGGGGATAGCAATCAGCCCCAGCATTTT,CATSGGDSNQPQHF
few,TRBD1,TRBJ1-2,TRBV7-9,TGTGCCAGCGCCAATTCACAGGGGATTAGTCTAAACTATGGCTACACCTTC,CASANSQGISLNYGYTF
-,-,TRBJ2-5,TRBV18,TGTGCCAGCTCACCGGCGTTCGGAGAGACCCAGTACTTC,CASSPAFGETQYF
-,TRBD2,TRBJ2-3,TRBV15,TGTGCCACCAGCTTCAATAGCGGGAGCCGCACAGATACGCAGTATTTT,CATSFNSGSRTDTQYF
-,-,TRBJ2-6,TRBV3-1,TGTGCCAGCAGCCAAACCAGGGGAGCTGGGGCCAACGTCCTGACTTTC,CASSQTRGAGANVLTF
few,-,TRBJ2-5,TRBV5-5,TGTGCCAGCAGCTTGATTGGACATGTGGAGACCCAGTACTTC,CASSLIGHVETQYF
few,-,TRBJ1-1,TRBV12-3/TRBV12-4,TGTGCCAGCAGTACCGGACAGCCGGGAGGGGCTGAAGCTTTCTTT,CASSTGQPGGAEAFF
-,TRBD1,TRBJ2-3,TRBV6-5,TGTGCCAGCAGTTACGTGGCAGGGGGCATGGATACGCAGTATTTT,CASSYVAGGMDTQYF
-,-,TRBJ2-7,TRBV29-1,TGCAGCGTTGAAGTAGGTAGTAACGAGCAGTACTTC,CSVEVGSNEQYF
few,-,TRBJ2-7,TRBV25-1,TGTGCCAGCAGTCAGGCCCGGGACGAGCAGTACTTC,CASSQARDEQYF
-,-,TRBJ2-5,TRBV12-3/TRBV12-4,TGTGCCAGCAGACTCCTACAAGAGACCCAGTACTTC,CASRLLQETQYF
many,TRBD2,TRBJ2-7,TRBV5-1,TGCGCCAGCAGCTTGGCTCTAGCGGGCAACTCCTACGAGCAGTACTTC,CASSLALAGNSYEQYF
-,-,TRBJ2-7,TRBV7-2,TGTGCCAGCAGCTTAACGGGAGTCTACGAGCAGTACTTC,CASSLTGVYEQYF
-,-,TRBJ1-6,TRBV7-2,TGTGCCAGCAGCTTATCTGTGGACGCGAATTCACCCCTCCACTTT,CASSLSVDANSPLHF